The 16 T cell receptor beta chains given below trace back to one sample, sequenced in a study of beta chain features in type 1 diabetes. The antigens of these receptors remain unknown. Broader study findings: Type 1 diabetes patients showed a moderate but significant shortening of TCRB CDR3s in all four CD4+ subsets.

Expressed TCRB transcripts were sequenced because the isolated RNA had all been reverse transcribed beforehand. The data were produced by immunoSEQ multiplex PCR, yet TCRdb's version contains in-frame clones alone and is incomplete. Seen here are almost 350,000 clones, around 8.5% observed once, and the top ten hold roughly 1%. The specimen was central memory CD4+ T cells from blood. These receptors all stem from a man aged 25 to 40 with type 1 diabetes.

V and J are TRBV21-1 and TRBJ1-3; the table's D call, TRBD1, was not checked against the DNA. TRBV21-1 is deemed a pseudogene. This CDR3 contains 19 residues. The CDR3: CASTGPIKEAGRSGNTIYF. The CDR3, as DNA: TGTGCCAGCACCGGCCCGATCAAAGAGGCAGGGCGCTCTGGAAACACCATATATTTT.

This clone has a handful of counts. Written as DNA, the CDR3 is TGTGCTAGTGGTCGGTTCTCTGGGGCCAACGTCCTGACTTTC. Its translation is CASGRFSGANVLTF. The chain combines TRBV12-5 with TRBJ2-6, with D unclear. CDR3 length: 14 residues. Per the germline V gene, CDR1 is LGHNT and CDR2 is FRNRAP. The V and J ends lost 5 bases and 0 bases respectively, with 5 bases between them.

The chain links TRBV30 to TRBJ1-5, with 9 bases fitting TRBD1. The CDR3 is 15 amino acids. The trim removed 3 bases at V and 3 bases at J, leaving 6 bases unmatched. Germline V CDR1 and CDR2: GTSNPN, SVGIG (reference sequence). CDR3 nucleotide sequence: TGTGCCTGGAGCAAGACAGGGGGTTTCAATCAGCCCCAGCATTTT. Its translation is CAWSKTGGFNQPQHF.

V is TRBV5-6 and J is TRBJ1-2, with a possible D match to TRBD1 (5 bases). CDR3 length equals 17 residues. CDR1 SGHDT and CDR2 YYEEEE come from the germline V gene. V was trimmed by 2 bases and J by 3 bases, leaving 20 bases between them. For the CDR3, the DNA is TGTGCCAGCAGCTTCTTAATCACGGGGGGTATGGACTATGGCTACACCTTC. Translation gives CASSFLITGGMDYGYTF.

This clone was counted ten times or more. At one of its ends the junction is not consistent with the germline gene, which may arise from a read error. The chain carries TRBV19 and TRBJ2-3; D might be TRBD2 (5 bases). The CDR3 length is 14 residues. Germline V gives CDR1 LNHDA, CDR2 SQIVND (reference sequence). The CDR3 bases are TGTGCCAGTAGTATAGTGGCTAGCAGAGATACGCAGTATTTT. Protein: CASSIVASRDTQYF.

This clone showed up just a few times. The chain is built from TRBV7-8 and TRBJ1-6, with D perhaps TRBD1 (6 bases). This CDR3 is 15 amino acids long. V was cut by 7 bases and J by 6 bases, with 16 bases left in between. CDR1 is SGHVS and CDR2 is FQNEAQ in the germline V gene. The CDR3 sequence: CASTTSGARNSPLHF. The CDR3, as DNA: TGTGCCAGCACCACCTCGGGGGCACGTAATTCACCCCTCCACTTT.

This clone was found a few times. The chain carries TRBV4-3 and TRBJ1-1; weak D call: TRBD1 (5 bases). CDR1 is LGHNA, CDR2 YSLEER, per germline. CDR3 length: 14 amino acids. Trimming cost V 3 bases and J 7 bases, with 15 bases left between them. Here the CDR3 reads CASSQDQGVGEAFF. The CDR3, as DNA: TGCGCCAGCAGCCAGGATCAGGGAGTTGGTGAAGCTTTCTTT.

This clone has just a few counts. The chain uses TRBV10-3 and TRBJ2-1; possibly TRBD1 or TRBD2 for D (5 bases each). The CDR3 consists of 14 residues. Per germline, CDR1 ENHRY and CDR2 SYGVKD. CDR3 region: CGQMRGSSYNEQFF. In nucleotides, the CDR3 is TGTGGGCAAATGAGGGGTAGCTCCTACAATGAGCAGTTCTTC.

This clone was seen more than once but under ten times. In DNA form, the CDR3 reads TGCGCCAGCAGCTTGGGGCCGGACTCAACCTACGAGCAGTACTTC. The encoded protein is CASSLGPDSTYEQYF. This chain links TRBV5-1 with TRBJ2-7; TRBD2 is a possible D gene (5 bases). CDR3 length equals 15 residues. The V gene lost 0 bases and the J gene lost 2 bases, with 12 bases spanning the gap. Per the germline V gene, CDR1 is SGHRS and CDR2 is YFSETQ.

This rearrangement joins TRBV7-2 to TRBJ2-5; 8 nucleotides agree with TRBD2. The J call could be wrong; TRBJ2-7 is a better fit for the DNA end. The CDR3 has 16 amino acids. Germline values: CDR1 SGHTA, CDR2 FQGNSA. The CDR3 sequence: CASSSASGGISYEQYF. In DNA, the CDR3 is TGTGCCAGCAGCTCGGCAAGCGGGGGCATCTCCTACGAGCAGTACTTC.

The chain is built from TRBV30 and TRBJ2-1; D uncertain. V was shortened by 2 bases and J by 4 bases, with 12 bases between the two germline ends. CDR1 is GTSNPN and CDR2 is SVGIG in the germline V gene (reference sequence). This CDR3 has 14 residues. CDR3 sequence (DNA): TGTGCCTGGAGTACCACACTCGGTTACAATGAGCAGTTCTTC. Protein sequence: CAWSTTLGYNEQFF.

V gene TRBV30 combines with J gene TRBJ2-7; D remains unclear. Germline V gives CDR1 GTSNPN, CDR2 SVGIG (reference sequence). The CDR3 loop spans 12 amino acids. Trimming cost V 5 bases and J 3 bases, with 11 bases left between them. CDR3 bases: TGTGCCTGGTGCCCCCTTGGCTACGAGCAGTACTTC. It is translated as CAWCPLGYEQYF.

At least ten counts were recorded for this clone. The rearrangement joins TRBV4-3 to TRBJ2-1; D is perhaps TRBD2 (6 bases). The CDR3 spans 15 residues. Trimming cost V 1 base and J 8 bases, with 15 bases left between them. CDR1 and CDR2 from the germline V gene are LGHNA and YSLEER. Here the CDR3 reads CASSQAGESGYEQFF. CDR3 nucleotides: TGCGCCAGCAGCCAAGCGGGGGAAAGTGGGTATGAGCAGTTCTTC.

The V call is TRBV5-1, the J call TRBJ2-1; 11 nucleotides agree with TRBD1. Germline-derived CDR1 and CDR2 are SGHRS and YFSETQ. V shed 5 bases and J 8 bases; nucleotides not matched to a gene: 9. This CDR3 spans 15 amino acids. The CDR3 coding sequence is TGCGCCAGCAGTCCCGGGACAGGGGGAGAGTATGAGCAGTTCTTC. Its protein product is CASSPGTGGEYEQFF.

For the CDR3, the DNA is TGCGCCAGCAGCTTGAACGGCAACACAGATACGCAGTATTTT. Protein sequence: CASSLNGNTDTQYF. This chain links TRBV5-1 with TRBJ2-3; no firm D call. Trimming took 1 base from V and 2 from J, leaving 8 bases between them. Germline CDR1 and CDR2: SGHRS and YFSETQ. This CDR3 region has 14 residues. Filled out from reference TRBV5-1 and TRBJ2-3, the complete variable domain reads KAGVTQTPRYLIKTRGQQVTLSCSPISGHRSVSWYQQTPGQGLQFLFEYFSETQRNKGNFPGRFSGRQFSNSRSEMNVSTLELGDSALYLCASSLNGNTDTQYFGPGTRLTVL.

This clone was seen only a few times. V and J are TRBV2 and TRBJ2-3; TRBD2 might be the D (5 bases). Deletions cut 6 bases from V and 0 bases from J, with 16 bases between. The CDR3 length is 16 residues. Germline assignment: CDR1 SNHLY and CDR2 FYNNEI. CDR3 region: CASSPTAGGSTDTQYF. For the CDR3, the DNA is TGTGCCAGCAGCCCCACGGCGGGCGGGAGCACAGATACGCAGTATTTT.